The 13 T cell receptor beta chains reported below all come from one sample, sequenced in a study of metastatic and nonmetastatic thyroid tumors (dated by TCRdb to between 2020 and 2021). None of the patients had been given any treatment before thyroid surgery. Libraries were prepared through PCR. The instrument given in TCRdb is Illumina HiSeq 4000. TCRdb took the public reads, trimmed them with fastp at Q25, ran MiXCR for clone calling and kept in-frame beta chains. The sample yields more than 9,500 clones; 25% to 30% were counted once. Jointly, the top ten make up roughly a fifth of the sample. The sample was tumor tissue. The source of these receptors is a female donor with papillary thyroid cancer or a benign thyroid nodule (not recorded which). Some clones in this sample may be carry-over from other donors' samples.

J is TRBJ2-1 and V is TRBV12-3 or TRBV12-4; the match to TRBD2 covers 9 bases. This CDR3 region has 16 residues. The V and J ends lost 6 bases and 8 bases, in that order; junction bases with no gene match: 14. CDR3 protein: CASSSAFRRGGDEQFF. In DNA, the CDR3 is TGTGCCAGCAGCTCCGCCTTTAGGCGCGGGGGGGATGAGCAGTTCTTC.

V gene TRBV6-1 combines with J gene TRBJ1-2; 8 nucleotides line up with TRBD1. The CDR3 is 14 residues long. V was pared by 6 bases and J by 1 base, with 4 bases of the junction left unmatched. In germline, CDR1 is MNHNS, CDR2 SASEGT. This chain's CDR3 is CASRGGQVNYGYTF. The CDR3 bases are TGTGCCAGCAGGGGGGGACAGGTTAACTATGGCTACACCTTC.

This clone was detected ten times or more. The chain links TRBV20-1 to TRBJ2-5, with a tentative D call TRBD1 (8 bases). The germline V gene encodes CDR1 DFQATT and CDR2 SNEGSKA (reference sequence). This CDR3 is built from 14 residues. V dropped 6 bases and J dropped 1 base, with 15 bases sitting between them. The CDR3 bases are TGCAGTGCAAACAGGGGGGGGGCCCAAGAGACCCAGTACTTC. This codes for CSANRGGAQETQYF.

This clone was recorded many times. The chain links TRBV4-1 to TRBJ2-1; TRBD2 is a possible D gene (5 bases). This CDR3 region has 15 residues. Germline V gene lookup returns CDR1 MGHRA and CDR2 YSYEKL. The V and J ends lost 0 bases and 6 bases respectively, with 12 bases between them. CDR3 nucleotides: TGCGCCAGCAGCCAAGATGGCGGTCGGGGCAATGAGCAGTTCTTC. Encoded protein: CASSQDGGRGNEQFF.

This clone appeared many times. V gene TRBV10-3 combines with J gene TRBJ2-3, with TRBD1 matching 9 bases. Germline V gene sequence: CDR1 ENHRY, CDR2 SYGVKD. This CDR3 has 14 amino acids. V lost 10 bases, J lost 4 bases, and 9 bases stayed unmatched. CDR3 in DNA: TGTGCCACGGCCCGGGACAGGGTGCCAGATACGCAGTATTTT. As protein: CATARDRVPDTQYF.

This clone ranks as medium-sized. The chain couples TRBV28 to TRBJ2-7; 10 nucleotides align to TRBD2. CDR1 is MDHEN, CDR2 SYDVKM, per germline. V gave up 5 bases and J gave up 1 base; unmatched junction bases: 5. The CDR3 has 15 amino acids. The CDR3 nucleotides are TGTGCCAGCAGTGAGACTAGCGGGCGATCCTACGAGCAGTACTTC. It translates to CASSETSGRSYEQYF.

The chain couples TRBV4-1 to TRBJ2-4, with 9 positions matching TRBD1. There are 15 residues in the CDR3. Germline assignment: CDR1 MGHRA and CDR2 YSYEKL. J lost 9 bases, V lost 0 bases, and 6 bases had no gene match. CDR3 DNA: TGCGCCAGCAGCCAAGATCACGACAGGGGGGCCATTCAGTACTTC. Translating gives CASSQDHDRGAIQYF.

Ten or more counts support this clone. This rearrangement joins TRBV18 to TRBJ2-3; possibly TRBD2 for D (6 bases). V dropped 2 bases and J dropped 5 bases, with 8 bases sitting between them. CDR3 size: 13 residues. From germline, CDR1 is KGHSH and CDR2 LQKENI. The CDR3 loop reads CASSPGRKDTQYF. DNA for the CDR3: TGTGCCAGCTCACCAGGGAGGAAAGATACGCAGTATTTT.

By share, this clone counts as large (0.1 to 1%). This CDR3 reads CSARREGALYEQYF. The CDR3 bases are TGCAGTGCTAGACGTGAGGGGGCGCTTTACGAGCAGTACTTC. This sequence joins TRBV20-1 and TRBJ2-7; 7 nucleotides agree with TRBD1. The CDR3 extends over 14 amino acids. With 2 bases clipped from V and 4 bases from J, the junction kept 8 bases outside the gene matches. The germline CDR1 and CDR2 sequences are DFQATT and SNEGSKA (reference sequence).

This clone was counted ten times or more. The chain uses TRBV11-3 and TRBJ2-4, with no clear D. This CDR3 is 14 amino acids long. Germline CDR1 SGHNT, CDR2 YENEEA. The V end was cut by 3 bases, the J end by 3 bases, with 9 bases between. The CDR3 loop reads CASSLGFGKNIQYF. The CDR3 DNA follows: TGTGCCAGCAGCTTGGGGTTTGGCAAAAACATTCAGTACTTC.

This clone was observed many times. The chain's CDR3 is CASSPAIGRTGQFF. The CDR3 DNA reads as TGTGCCAGCAGTCCCGCAATCGGACGAACGGGGCAGTTCTTC. This chain uses TRBV7-3 with TRBJ2-1; D is ambiguous. Germline V gives CDR1 SGHTA, CDR2 FQGTGA. The length of the CDR3 is 14 residues. V was pared by 6 bases and J by 12 bases, with 21 bases between. Based on the CDR3 plus reference TRBV7-3 and TRBJ2-1, the full variable domain is GAGVSQTPSNKVTEKGKYVELRCDPISGHTALYWYRQSLGQGPEFLIYFQGTGAADDSGLPNDRFFAVRPEGSVSTLKIQRTERGDSAVYLCASSPAIGRTGQFFGPGTRLTVL.

By sample share, this clone is medium-sized. The chain links TRBV11-2 to TRBJ1-1, with D tentatively TRBD1 (6 bases). The germline V gene has CDR1 SGHAT and CDR2 FQNNGV. The CDR3 runs to 14 residues. Deletions cut 5 bases from V and 7 bases from J, with 17 bases between. The CDR3 sequence: CASSIRGGQLEAFF. CDR3 bases: TGTGCCAGCAGCATTAGAGGCGGACAGCTTGAAGCTTTCTTT.

The V call is TRBV20-1, the J call TRBJ2-1; TRBD2 matches at 7 bases. CDR3 length: 18 amino acids. CDR1 is DFQATT, CDR2 SNEGSKA, per germline (reference sequence). V gave up 1 base and J gave up 3 bases; unmatched junction bases: 15. The chain's CDR3 is CSARARPETGTNYNEQFF. DNA for the CDR3: TGCAGTGCTAGAGCCAGGCCCGAGACCGGGACTAACTACAATGAGCAGTTCTTC.